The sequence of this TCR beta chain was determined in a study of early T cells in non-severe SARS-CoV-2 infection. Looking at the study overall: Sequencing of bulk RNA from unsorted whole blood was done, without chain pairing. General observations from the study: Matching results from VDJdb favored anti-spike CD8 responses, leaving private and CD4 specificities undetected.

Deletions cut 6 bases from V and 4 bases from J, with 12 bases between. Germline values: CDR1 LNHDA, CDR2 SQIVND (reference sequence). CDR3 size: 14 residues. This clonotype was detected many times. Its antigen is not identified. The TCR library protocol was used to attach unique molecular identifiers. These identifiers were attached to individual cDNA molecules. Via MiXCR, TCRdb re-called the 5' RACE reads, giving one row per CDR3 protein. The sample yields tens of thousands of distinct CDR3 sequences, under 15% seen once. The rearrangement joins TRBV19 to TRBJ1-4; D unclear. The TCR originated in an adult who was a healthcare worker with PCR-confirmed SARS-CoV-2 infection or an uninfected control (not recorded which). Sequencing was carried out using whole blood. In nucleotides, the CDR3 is TGTGCCAGTAGGGTAACCGGTGGTAATGAAAAACTGTTTTTT. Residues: CASRVTGGNEKLFF.